Listed here are 18 T cell receptor beta chains from one sample, sequenced in a study of T cell responses to AZD1222 COVID-19 vaccine (dated by TCRdb to the early 2020s). The intended sense of this specimen's time point label: about 28 days (+/-7) after the second vaccine dose. Preparation of the library involved the immunoSEQ multiplex PCR assay. What TCRdb holds here is the immuneACCESS table cut down to in-frame rearrangements. Part of the clones is not present; checked against another copy, under half of the missing clones reflect an unresolved V gene, and the others are unexplained. The sample table holds approximately 89,000 clones, of which over 80% were seen once. The ten largest make up 11% of the sample. This specimen was peripheral blood, taken 28 days after the second AZD1222 dose. Receptors were obtained from an adult who received the AZD1222 COVID-19 vaccine.

The V and J genes are TRBV11-3 and TRBJ2-2; D is undetermined. Trimming left V 5 bases short and J 0 bases short, with 1 base between. The CDR3 length is 12 residues. Germline CDR1 is SGHNT and CDR2 is YENEEA. The CDR3 sequence is CASSPNTGELFF. In nucleotides, the CDR3 is TGTGCCAGCAGCCCGAACACCGGGGAGCTGTTTTTT.

This rearrangement joins TRBV5-5 to TRBJ1-2, with 7 positions matching TRBD1. CDR3 length: 15 amino acids. Germline assignment: CDR1 SGHKS and CDR2 YYEKEE (reference sequence). J lost 1 base, V lost 4 bases, and 7 bases had no gene match. The CDR3 loop reads CASSPRQGGNYGYTF. CDR3 nucleotide sequence: TGTGCCAGCAGCCCTAGACAGGGAGGTAACTATGGCTACACCTTC.

This clone was counted once. V gene TRBV4-2 combines with J gene TRBJ1-4; D remains unclear. Germline values: CDR1 LGHNA, CDR2 YNFKEQ. V dropped 6 bases and J dropped 0 bases, with 17 bases sitting between them. This CDR3 comprises 17 residues. CDR3 bases: TGTGCCAGCAGTCGAGAAGCAAGAGCTGCAACTAATGAAAAACTGTTTTTT. This encodes CASSREARAATNEKLFF.

The rearrangement links TRBV7-2 to TRBJ1-2; no clear D. In germline, CDR1 is SGHTA, CDR2 FQGNSA. The CDR3 is 16 amino acids. The V and J ends lost 1 base and 4 bases respectively, with 16 bases between them. For the CDR3, the DNA is TGTGCCAGCAGCTTAGTTGTTGTCCAAGGTCGCTATGGCTACACCTTC. Protein sequence: CASSLVVVQGRYGYTF.

The V gene is TRBV6-1, the J gene TRBJ1-5, with no clear D. The CDR3 consists of 14 residues. Trimming pared 3 bases from V and 5 bases from J, leaving 11 bases between. CDR1 is MNHNS, CDR2 SASEGT, per germline. The CDR3 nucleotides read TGTGCCAGCAGTGACCGCTATCGGTATCAGCCCCAGCATTTT. The encoded protein is CASSDRYRYQPQHF.

This chain links TRBV30 with TRBJ2-1; D is possibly TRBD1 or TRBD2 (5 bases each). The CDR3 has 12 residues. The germline V gene encodes CDR1 GTSNPN and CDR2 SVGIG (reference sequence). Trimming took off 5 bases at V and 9 bases at J, with 14 bases between the two ends. In DNA form, the CDR3 reads TGTGCCTGGCGAGGGGATCAATCTGAGCAGTTCTTC. It codes for CAWRGDQSEQFF.

The chain couples TRBV6-5 to TRBJ2-7; D possibly corresponds to TRBD2 (7 bases). Germline V gene lookup returns CDR1 MNHEY and CDR2 SVGAGI. The CDR3 length is 13 residues. V was cut by 8 bases and J by 3 bases, with 14 bases left in between. The CDR3 sequence is CASWGGRGYEQYF. CDR3 DNA: TGTGCCAGCTGGGGGGGCAGGGGCTACGAGCAGTACTTC.

This chain joins TRBV6-6 and TRBJ1-3; D gene uncertain. Germline V gives CDR1 MNHNY, CDR2 SVGAGI (reference sequence). The CDR3 length is 14 residues. Trimming cost V 0 bases and J 4 bases, with 7 bases left between them. The chain's CDR3 is CASSYSGRGNTIYF. CDR3 DNA: TGTGCCAGCAGTTACTCGGGTCGCGGAAACACCATATATTTT.

This chain connects TRBV7-8 to TRBJ2-7; D might be TRBD1 or TRBD2, each matching 5 bases. This CDR3 contains 15 residues. CDR1 SGHVS and CDR2 FQNEAQ come from the germline V gene. Trimming took 5 bases from V and 6 from J, leaving 20 bases between them. This CDR3 is CASSVIQGPGREQYF. In DNA form, the CDR3 reads TGTGCCAGCAGCGTCATTCAGGGTCCGGGGCGCGAGCAGTACTTC.

The V call is TRBV29-1, the J call TRBJ1-1, with unresolved D. The germline V gene has CDR1 SQVTM and CDR2 ANQGSEA. The CDR3 contains 14 residues. Trimming pared 6 bases from V and 3 bases from J, leaving 17 bases between. CDR3 protein: CSVAMLKVDTEAFF. CDR3 sequence (DNA): TGCAGCGTCGCTATGTTGAAGGTTGACACTGAAGCTTTCTTT.

The genes are TRBV28 and TRBJ1-2; 11 nucleotides align to TRBD1. Germline values: CDR1 MDHEN, CDR2 SYDVKM. There are 16 residues in the CDR3. V dropped 5 bases and J dropped 3; count of bases not matched to a gene: 8. CDR3 sequence (DNA): TGTGCCAGCAGTACTATTGGGACAGGGGGGCACTATGGCTACACCTTC. Amino acid sequence: CASSTIGTGGHYGYTF.

V is TRBV19 and J is TRBJ1-1, with a weak D call TRBD1 (6 bases). The CDR3 runs to 13 residues. Germline V lookup: CDR1 LNHDA, CDR2 SQIVND (reference sequence). Trimming stripped 3 bases from V and 3 bases from J, with 8 bases between. The DNA for the CDR3 is TGTGCCAGTAGTATCAGGGGCTACACTGAAGCTTTCTTT. It yields the protein CASSIRGYTEAFF.

The chain carries TRBV4-1 and TRBJ1-5; a possible D gene is TRBD1 (5 bases). V was cut by 3 bases and J by 0 bases, with 12 bases left in between. Germline V lookup: CDR1 MGHRA, CDR2 YSYEKL. The CDR3 totals 16 residues. The CDR3 DNA reads as TGCGCCAGCAGCCACAGGGTTGGCTATAGCAATCAGCCCCAGCATTTT. Its protein product is CASSHRVGYSNQPQHF.

The gene calls are TRBV5-6 and TRBJ1-1; TRBD1 aligns across 10 bases. CDR3 length: 16 residues. With V trimmed by 6 bases and J by 4 bases, 12 bases remained unmatched. CDR1 SGHDT and CDR2 YYEEEE come from the germline V gene. The CDR3, as DNA: TGTGCCAGCACCGCCGGGACAGGGGAGGGAAGCACTGAAGCTTTCTTT. Amino acids: CASTAGTGEGSTEAFF. Full variable domain (outside the CDR3, taken from reference TRBV5-6 and TRBJ1-1): DAGVTQSPTHLIKTRGQQVTLRCSPKSGHDTVSWYQQALGQGPQFIFQYYEEEERQRGNFPDRFSGHQFPNYSSELNVNALLLGDSALYLCASTAGTGEGSTEAFFGQGTRLTVV.

The chain couples TRBV7-3 to TRBJ2-1; 8 positions agree with TRBD1. Losses at the gene ends were 3 bases for V and 4 bases for J; bases not matched to a gene: 8. Germline V gene lookup returns CDR1 SGHTA and CDR2 FQGTGA. The CDR3 contains 16 residues. The CDR3 sequence: CASSFKDRDGYNEQFF. The CDR3 DNA reads as TGTGCCAGCAGCTTCAAGGACAGGGACGGGTACAATGAGCAGTTCTTC.

The rearrangement uses TRBV28 and TRBJ1-3; D call uncertain. Trimming took off 1 base at V and 0 bases at J, with 7 bases between the two ends. CDR3 size: 15 residues. Germline assignment: CDR1 MDHEN and CDR2 SYDVKM. The CDR3 sequence: CASSLLDLSGNTIYF. The CDR3 nucleotides read TGTGCCAGCAGTTTATTAGACCTCTCTGGAAACACCATATATTTT.

The J gene is TRBJ1-5, the V gene TRBV5-6; TRBD1 matches 7 bases. Germline V gene data show CDR1 as SGHDT and CDR2 as YYEEEE. This CDR3 comprises 17 residues. V was pared by 1 base and J by 7 bases, with 14 bases of the junction left unmatched. The CDR3 DNA follows: TGTGCCAGCAGCTTGATGAGGGGGCCTATTGGTGGCCAGCCCCAGCATTTT. Translation: CASSLMRGPIGGQPQHF.

J is TRBJ1-2 and V is TRBV29-1; D is undetermined. The ends were cut back, 1 base at V and 6 bases at J, with 6 bases in the middle. This CDR3 has 11 residues. Germline CDR1 and CDR2: SQVTM and ANQGSEA. The CDR3 region has the DNA TGCAGCGTTGAAGGCTCGCATGGCTACACCTTC. It codes for CSVEGSHGYTF. The whole variable domain, filled in from reference TRBV29-1 and TRBJ1-2, reads SAVISQKPSRDICQRGTSLTIQCQVDSQVTMMFWYRQQPGQSLTLIATANQGSEATYESGFVIDKFPISRPNLTFSTLTVSNMSPEDSSIYLCSVEGSHGYTFGSGTRLTVV.